This is a list of T cell receptor beta chains from one sample in a study of blood T cell repertoires in COVID-19. Assay used: immunoSEQ multiplex PCR; TCRdb lists only in-frame clones, some missing. Among hundreds of thousands of clones listed, roughly four fifths were seen once. Sequencing was done on a sample of peripheral blood. These receptors originate from a woman in her 70s with acute or convalescent COVID-19. CDR3s include the opening cysteine and the closing phenylalanine or tryptophan. A D gene is named only where the DNA matches it firmly. Size is stated for part of the rows, as once, few or many counts, or as a class when the clone is expanded.

cdr3_length j_call clone_size d_call v_call cdr3_nt cdr3_aa
16 TRBJ1-5 - - TRBV4-3 TGCGCCAGCAGCCAAGATAAGGCAGGCAACAATCAGCCCCAGCATTTT CASSQDKAGNNQPQHF
16 TRBJ1-2 few TRBD1 TRBV5-1 TGCGCCAGCAGCTTCCACGCAACCGGGACAGACTATGGCTACACCTTC CASSFHATGTDYGYTF
13 TRBJ1-1 - - TRBV30 TGTGCCTGGAGTGTACCGGGGAGGACTGAAGCTTTCTTT CAWSVPGRTEAFF
15 TRBJ2-1 - - TRBV5-1 TGCGCCAGCCGACCATTAGGGACTTCCTACAATGAGCAGTTCTTC CASRPLGTSYNEQFF
15 TRBJ1-5 - TRBD1 TRBV7-8 TGTGCCAGCAGCTTCCTGCAGGGGGCGAAGGGGCCCCAGCATTTT CASSFLQGAKGPQHF
11 TRBJ1-2 - - TRBV20-1 TGCAGTGCTAGAGATTTAGAGGGCTCCGCCTTC CSARDLEGSAF
12 TRBJ2-5 few - TRBV12-3/TRBV12-4 TGTGCCAGCAGTTTAACAGCAGAGACCCAGTACTTC CASSLTAETQYF
15 TRBJ1-1 - TRBD1 TRBV19 TGTGCCAGTAGTCGCAACAGGGGGAGGAACACTGAAGCTTTCTTT CASSRNRGRNTEAFF
14 TRBJ2-3 once TRBD2 TRBV9 TGTGCCAGCAGCGTTAGCGGGCTCACAGATACGCAGTATTTT CASSVSGLTDTQYF
13 TRBJ1-1 - TRBD1 TRBV30 TGTGCTTCCAAATCACAGGGGTCCGTGAGGGCTTTCTTT CASKSQGSVRAFF
13 TRBJ1-6 - - TRBV6-5 TGTGCCAGCAGACAGGGTTTCTATTCACCCCTCCACTTT CASRQGFYSPLHF
15 TRBJ2-7 - TRBD1 TRBV2 TGTGCCAGCAGTGATCCGACAGGGGTTAGCTACGAGCAGTACTTC CASSDPTGVSYEQYF
14 TRBJ1-1 - - TRBV5-4 TGTGCCAGCAGCTTGAGACACCCGAACACTGAAGCTTTCTTT CASSLRHPNTEAFF
14 TRBJ2-1 - - TRBV9 TGTGCCAGCAGCGTAGATACCAGTCGTAATGAGCAGTTCTTC CASSVDTSRNEQFF
18 TRBJ1-3 - - TRBV4-1 TGCGCCAGCAGCCAAGATCGTTCAGGGCTAGGGTCTGGAAACACCATATATTTT CASSQDRSGLGSGNTIYF
15 TRBJ2-7 - TRBD1 TRBV5-1 TGCGCCAGCAGCCGTGGACAGGGGGGTTCCTACGAGCAGTACTTC CASSRGQGGSYEQYF
14 TRBJ1-4 - TRBD1 TRBV27 TGTGCCAGCAGTTACAGGGGGCGCATTGAAAAACTGTTTTTT CASSYRGRIEKLFF
14 TRBJ1-1 - - TRBV6-6 TGTGCCAGCAGTTACTCGATAGGGGAAACTGAAGCTTTCTTT CASSYSIGETEAFF
15 TRBJ2-1 - - TRBV19 TGTGCCAGTAGTAGGTGGGACTCCCAAGACAATGAGCAGTTCTTC CASSRWDSQDNEQFF
12 TRBJ2-3 - - TRBV19 TGTGCCAGTAGTATTCCCGCAGATACGCAGTATTTT CASSIPADTQYF
14 TRBJ1-5 - - TRBV3-1/TRBV3-2 TGTGCCAGCAGCCAAGATCAGGGTCCCCAGCCCCAGCATTTT CASSQDQGPQPQHF
17 TRBJ1-5 - - TRBV6-6 TGTGCCAGCAGTCCCCGTAGCTTATCTAGGAGCAATCAGCCCCAGCATTTT CASSPRSLSRSNQPQHF
15 TRBJ1-1 - - TRBV3-1/TRBV3-2 TGTGCCAGCAGCCCTAAACGGACAGCATACACTGAAGCTTTCTTT CASSPKRTAYTEAFF
14 TRBJ2-5 - TRBD2 TRBV7-2 TGTGCCAGCAGCCCCCGGACTAGCCCGGAGACCCAGTACTTC CASSPRTSPETQYF
13 TRBJ2-7 few - TRBV4-1 TGCGCCAGCAGCCAAGATATAGGAGCCTACCGGCACTTC CASSQDIGAYRHF
15 TRBJ1-2 - - TRBV6-5 TGTGCCAGCAAAAACCGGGACATACATCTCTATGGCTACACCTTC CASKNRDIHLYGYTF
16 TRBJ1-4 - - TRBV7-6 TGTGCCAGCAGCTTAGGGCACAGTGGCCCTAATGAAAAACTGTTTTTT CASSLGHSGPNEKLFF
17 TRBJ1-3 - - TRBV7-2 TGTGCCAGCAGCTCCCCCGGGACACCTCGCTCTGGAAACACCATATATTTT CASSSPGTPRSGNTIYF
14 TRBJ1-4 - - TRBV7-8 TGTGCCAGCAGCGCCGATGGGCCTGGTGAAAAACTGTTTTTT CASSADGPGEKLFF
14 TRBJ1-6 - - TRBV5-1 TGCGCCAGCAGCCGACAGGACCCCAATTCACCCCTCCACTTT CASSRQDPNSPLHF
13 TRBJ1-6 - - TRBV11-2 TGTGCCAGCAGCTTAGATCAGTATTCACCCCTCCACTTT CASSLDQYSPLHF
15 TRBJ2-3 - - TRBV27 TGTGCCAGCAGTTCCTTGACAGAAGGTCCAGATACGCAGTATTTT CASSSLTEGPDTQYF
13 TRBJ1-1 - TRBD1 TRBV5-6 TGTGCCAGCAGCCCAGGGGGGAACACTGAAGCTTTCTTT CASSPGGNTEAFF
13 TRBJ1-2 - - TRBV11-2 TGTGCCAGCTTGGGGGGGGTGGCGTATGGCTACACCTTC CASLGGVAYGYTF
15 TRBJ2-7 - TRBD1 TRBV27 TGTGCCAGCAGTTTAGCGGGACAGGCCAACTACGAGCAGTACTTC CASSLAGQANYEQYF
15 TRBJ1-5 - - TRBV27 TGTGCCAGCAGTCCCGGACTCTTCGCAACTCAGCCCCAGCATTTT CASSPGLFATQPQHF
18 TRBJ2-1 - - TRBV21-1 TGTGCCAGCAGCAAAGCGCTGACGCAACAGGGAACCTACAATGAGCAGTTCTTC CASSKALTQQGTYNEQFF
13 TRBJ1-3 - - TRBV29-1 TGCAGCGTTGAAAGCAGGGCTGGAAACACCATATATTTT CSVESRAGNTIYF